This passage covers 31 T cell receptor beta chains from one sample sequenced in a study of T cells in Graves' hyperthyroidism and ophthalmopathy. RNA transcripts gave rise to amplified TCR beta CDR3 regions. An initial round of RT-PCR targeting the TCR CDR3 relied on the HTBI primer set. TCRdb ran MiXCR on the multiplex PCR reads and lists one entry per CDR3 protein. The sample shows hundreds of thousands of distinct CDR3 sequences, 15% to 19% of them seen only once. Material: blood. The receptors were gathered from a woman in her late teens or twenties with Graves' hyperthyroidism.

This sequence joins TRBV5-1 and TRBJ2-1; 9 bases map to TRBD2. The germline CDR1 and CDR2 sequences are SGHRS and YFSETQ. V gave up 4 bases and J gave up 0 bases; unmatched junction bases: 14. The length of the CDR3 is 19 residues. Here the CDR3 DNA reads TGCGCCAGCAGCCCCGGGAGCGGGAGGCCCCAGAGCTCCTACAATGAGCAGTTCTTC. This encodes CASSPGSGRPQSSYNEQFF.

This clonotype turned up a few times. The chain couples TRBV20-1 to TRBJ1-3; possibly TRBD1 for D (5 bases). Looked up from germline, CDR1 is DFQATT and CDR2 is SNEGSKA (reference sequence). The CDR3 has 13 residues. V was cut by 3 bases and J by 0 bases, with 6 bases left in between. For the CDR3, the DNA is TGCAGTGCTAGGGACACCTCTGGAAACACCATATATTTT. Translated, it gives CSARDTSGNTIYF.

This clonotype was counted ten times or more. The rearrangement uses TRBV20-1 and TRBJ1-1; TRBD1 agrees at 8 bases. CDR1 DFQATT and CDR2 SNEGSKA come from the germline V gene (reference sequence). V shed 5 bases, J shed 1 base, and the junction held 6 bases outside the gene matches. This CDR3 contains 14 residues. DNA for the CDR3: TGCAGTGCTCCCCGACAGGGGAAGAACACTGAAGCTTTCTTT. Its protein product is CSAPRQGKNTEAFF.

The V gene is TRBV20-1, the J gene TRBJ1-2, with 9 bases aligning to TRBD1. Germline V CDR1 and CDR2: DFQATT, SNEGSKA (reference sequence). V lost 5 bases and J lost 6; bases outside the gene matches: 7. CDR3 length: 13 amino acids. The CDR3 is CSAPRDRDDGYTF. The CDR3 DNA is TGCAGTGCTCCCCGGGACAGGGACGATGGCTACACCTTC.

This chain joins TRBV15 and TRBJ2-7; D call uncertain. Trimming pared 1 base from V and 4 bases from J, leaving 8 bases between. CDR1 LNHNV and CDR2 YYDKDF come from the germline V gene (reference sequence). The CDR3 length is 13 residues. The CDR3 nucleotides are TGTGCCACCAGCAGAGCCCCCGTATACGAGCAGTACTTC. Protein sequence: CATSRAPVYEQYF.

This clonotype came up once. J is TRBJ2-7 and V is TRBV28, with 11 nucleotides matching TRBD1. After removal of 4 bases from V and 5 bases from J, the junction contained 10 bases not matched to a gene. Germline V CDR1 and CDR2: MDHEN, SYDVKM. The CDR3 is made up of 16 amino acids. The CDR3 DNA reads as TGTGCCAGCAGTTACTCCGGGACAGGGGGTGTAAACGAGCAGTACTTC. Encoded protein: CASSYSGTGGVNEQYF.

This sequence joins TRBV6-1 and TRBJ1-5; D gene uncertain. The CDR3 consists of 13 residues. CDR1 MNHNS and CDR2 SASEGT come from the germline V gene. The V gene lost 1 base and the J gene lost 6 bases, with 7 bases spanning the gap. The CDR3 DNA reads as TGTGCCAGCAGTGAAGATGGAATTCAGCCCCAGCATTTT. Encoded protein: CASSEDGIQPQHF.

This clonotype has ten or more counts. The V gene is TRBV12-3 or TRBV12-4, the J gene TRBJ2-7; 7 positions agree with TRBD1. J lost 5 bases, V lost 3 bases, and 16 bases had no gene match. The CDR3 is made up of 17 amino acids. The CDR3: CASSFLMSRTGAHEQYF. CDR3 bases: TGTGCCAGCAGTTTCCTTATGAGTCGAACAGGGGCCCACGAGCAGTACTTC.

The chain is built from TRBV5-1 and TRBJ2-7; 10 nucleotides line up with TRBD2. The trim removed 0 bases at V and 2 bases at J, leaving 5 bases unmatched. Germline V CDR1 and CDR2: SGHRS, YFSETQ. CDR3 length: 16 residues. As DNA, the CDR3 is TGCGCCAGCAGCTTGGTTAGACTAGCGGGTCCCTACGAGCAGTACTTC. Protein sequence: CASSLVRLAGPYEQYF.

The V and J genes are TRBV28 and TRBJ2-1, with TRBD2 as a possible D gene (6 bases). Trimming cost V 7 bases and J 10 bases, with 11 bases left between them. This CDR3 has 11 amino acids. CDR1 is MDHEN, CDR2 SYDVKM, per germline. CDR3 nucleotides: TGTGCCAGCATCCAAGGAGGGGAGCAGTTCTTC. It is translated as CASIQGGEQFF. Drawing the rest from reference TRBV28 and TRBJ2-1, the complete variable domain is DVKVTQSSRYLVKRTGEKVFLECVQDMDHENMFWYRQDPGLGLRLIYFSYDVKMKEKGDIPEGYSVSREKKERFSLILESASTNQTSMYLCASIQGGEQFFGPGTRLTVL.

The rearrangement uses TRBV7-2 and TRBJ2-2; D call uncertain. Germline V gene sequence: CDR1 SGHTA, CDR2 FQGNSA. The CDR3 is made up of 14 amino acids. Trimming removed 5 bases from V and 2 bases from J, with 9 bases in between. In DNA, the CDR3 is TGTGCCAGCAGCGAGAGATTAAACACCGGGGAGCTGTTTTTT. Encoded protein: CASSERLNTGELFF.

The gene calls are TRBV15 and TRBJ1-5, with D hard to call. V was cut by 3 bases and J by 9 bases, with 9 bases left in between. CDR3 length: 12 residues. Germline CDR1 reads LNHNV; CDR2 reads YYDKDF (reference sequence). CDR3 DNA: TGTGCCACCAGCAGTGCTATGGGGCCCCAGCATTTT. Translation: CATSSAMGPQHF.

This clonotype was counted ten times or more. The CDR3 here is CSARLVSYSYEQYF. CDR3 DNA: TGCAGTGCTAGACTGGTCAGCTACTCCTACGAGCAGTACTTC. The V and J genes are TRBV20-1 and TRBJ2-7; D uncertain. This CDR3 has 14 residues. The germline CDR1 and CDR2 sequences are DFQATT and SNEGSKA (reference sequence). The germline V and J ends were trimmed by 2 bases and 0 bases, with 11 bases remaining between them.

This clonotype showed up just a few times. The rearrangement joins TRBV20-1 to TRBJ2-7, with D possibly matching TRBD2 (5 bases). Germline-derived CDR1 and CDR2 are DFQATT and SNEGSKA (reference sequence). The CDR3 length is 15 residues. V was trimmed by 6 bases and J by 4 bases, leaving 22 bases between them. In DNA, the CDR3 is TGCAGTGCCACAACCGCCGGAGGAGGTGGTTACGAGCAGTACTTC. Translating gives CSATTAGGGGYEQYF.

The chain carries TRBV20-1 and TRBJ2-1; TRBD2 matches 12 bases. CDR3 size: 20 residues. Trimming removed 2 bases from V and 4 bases from J; junction bases left unmatched: 18. Germline values: CDR1 DFQATT, CDR2 SNEGSKA (reference sequence). DNA for the CDR3: TGCAGTGCTAGATCGGAGACTAGCGGGGGCCGGAGAAGTTTTTACAATGAGCAGTTCTTC. It encodes CSARSETSGGRRSFYNEQFF.

This clonotype was picked up many times. DNA for the CDR3: TGTGCCAGCAGCTACACAGGGGGCACCTCTGAAGCTTTCTTT. Translated, it gives CASSYTGGTSEAFF. The genes are TRBV7-9 and TRBJ1-1; 9 nucleotides match TRBD1. The junction had 6 bases not matched to a gene; V was cut back by 4 bases and J by 6 bases. Germline V CDR1 and CDR2: SEHNR, FQNEAQ (reference sequence). CDR3 size: 14 residues.

Notes on this clonotype: One junction end disagrees with the germline gene, perhaps due to a read error. This chain uses TRBV6-2 or TRBV6-3 with TRBJ2-3; 11 bases fit TRBD2. This CDR3 has 16 amino acids. CDR1 is MNHEY and CDR2 is SVGEGT in the germline V gene. The CDR3 loop is CASSDSGTSGGGTQYF. CDR3 DNA: TGTGCCAGCAGTGACTCCGGGACTAGCGGAGGAGGTACGCAGTATTTT.

This clonotype was observed a few times. This chain links TRBV28 with TRBJ2-2; D uncertain. Per germline, CDR1 MDHEN and CDR2 SYDVKM. V lost 5 bases to trimming and J lost 7 bases, with 11 bases between them. The CDR3 runs 13 residues. For the CDR3, the DNA is TGTGCCAGCAGTCAACCCCAGGACGGGGAGCTGTTTTTT. Its translation is CASSQPQDGELFF.

This clonotype was counted only a few times. The J gene is TRBJ1-1, the V gene TRBV6-1; a weak D match, TRBD1 (5 bases). V was cut by 5 bases and J by 1 base, with 14 bases left in between. Germline lookup yields CDR1 MNHNS and CDR2 SASEGT. The CDR3 has 15 residues. CDR3 sequence reads: CASSSRDPPNTEAFF. The CDR3 DNA sequence: TGTGCCAGCAGTTCCCGGGACCCCCCGAACACTGAAGCTTTCTTT.

This chain joins TRBV19 and TRBJ1-1; no firm D call. The V and J ends lost 6 bases and 5 bases respectively, with 13 bases between them. This CDR3 region has 13 residues. CDR1 is LNHDA, CDR2 SQIVND, per germline (reference sequence). This CDR3 reads CASSSAAGTEAFF. In DNA form, the CDR3 reads TGTGCCAGTAGCTCGGCAGCGGGGACTGAAGCTTTCTTT.

This clonotype was counted ten times or more. J is TRBJ2-2 and V is TRBV11-1, with a tentative D call TRBD2 (5 bases). The CDR3 consists of 13 residues. V was trimmed by 4 bases and J by 14 bases, leaving 17 bases between them. Germline V lookup: CDR1 SGHAT, CDR2 FQDESV (reference sequence). The CDR3 DNA follows: TGTGCCAGCAGCTCCGCGAAACGGGGAAGACTGTTTTTT. It specifies CASSSAKRGRLFF.

This clonotype was seen many times. The J gene is TRBJ1-2, the V gene TRBV6-1, with 9 bases matching TRBD1. Germline-derived CDR1 and CDR2 are MNHNS and SASEGT. The CDR3 sequence is 17 residues long. Unmatched junction bases numbered 18, after V lost 9 bases and J lost 4 bases. CDR3 protein: CASRAVSTGGGSYGYTF. CDR3 DNA sequence: TGTGCCAGTCGTGCCGTTTCTACAGGGGGCGGAAGCTATGGCTACACCTTC.

The genes are TRBV6-1 and TRBJ1-2, with 7 positions matching TRBD1. CDR1 MNHNS and CDR2 SASEGT come from the germline V gene. The CDR3 is made up of 15 amino acids. The junction had 9 bases not matched to a gene; V was cut back by 6 bases and J by 2 bases. The CDR3 protein is CASSVDRVSNYGYTF. DNA of the CDR3: TGTGCCAGCAGCGTTGACAGGGTGTCAAACTATGGCTACACCTTC.

This clonotype was seen repeatedly, ten times or more. The rearrangement uses TRBV18 and TRBJ1-2; no firm D call. Germline lookup yields CDR1 KGHSH and CDR2 LQKENI. Trimming stripped 3 bases from V and 2 bases from J, with 13 bases between. This CDR3 has 15 amino acids. The CDR3 is CASSPAAKGNYGYTF. CDR3 bases: TGTGCCAGCTCACCGGCTGCTAAGGGCAACTATGGCTACACCTTC.

In regard to this clonotype: A read error is possible here, since a much larger clone lies one base away. V is TRBV12-3 or TRBV12-4 and J is TRBJ1-6; D is perhaps TRBD1 (6 bases). This CDR3 spans 15 amino acids. V lost 11 bases and J 5 bases, leaving 19 bases between the germline ends. For the CDR3, the DNA is TGTGCCGGTAAACAAGCCGGACAGCATAATTCACCCCTCCACTTT. Its protein product is CAGKQAGQHNSPLHF.

In its sample, this clonotype was seen many times. The gene calls are TRBV27 and TRBJ2-3; D may correspond to TRBD1 or TRBD2 (6 bases each). With 2 bases removed from V and 1 base from J, the gap between germline ends came to 13 bases. Germline assignment: CDR1 MNHEY and CDR2 SMNVEV (reference sequence). This CDR3 is built from 16 residues. CDR3 sequence reads: CASSLRGEEGTDTQYF. The CDR3 nucleotides are TGTGCCAGCAGTTTAAGGGGGGAGGAGGGCACAGATACGCAGTATTTT.

This clonotype was detected many times. The chain joins TRBV15 to TRBJ1-4, with a possible D match to TRBD1 (6 bases). V was clipped by 1 base and J by 6 bases, with 12 bases between them. The CDR3 is 15 amino acids. Germline CDR1 reads LNHNV; CDR2 reads YYDKDF (reference sequence). CDR3 sequence: CATSRVKDSHEKLFF. In nucleotides, the CDR3 is TGTGCCACCAGCAGAGTCAAGGACAGCCATGAAAAACTGTTTTTT.

Ten or more counts support this clonotype. The chain links TRBV12-3 or TRBV12-4 to TRBJ1-2; tentatively, D is TRBD1 (6 bases). The CDR3 covers 13 residues. Between the trimmed V and J ends, which lost 5 bases and 4 bases, there was a span of 11 bases. The CDR3 reads CASSDGTPYGYTF. In nucleotides, the CDR3 is TGTGCCAGCAGTGATGGGACACCCTATGGCTACACCTTC.

This sequence joins TRBV20-1 and TRBJ1-4, with 8 bases lining up with TRBD1. Trimming at V came to 6 bases and at J to 5 bases, leaving 5 bases not matched to a gene. The length of the CDR3 is 13 residues. CDR1 and CDR2 from the germline V gene are DFQATT and SNEGSKA (reference sequence). Here the CDR3 reads CSATDRGNEKLFF. Here the CDR3 DNA reads TGCAGTGCCACCGACAGGGGAAATGAAAAACTGTTTTTT.

The gene calls are TRBV6-5 and TRBJ2-5; 7 bases match TRBD1. With V trimmed by 4 bases and J by 9 bases, 8 bases remained unmatched. CDR1 is MNHEY and CDR2 is SVGAGI in the germline V gene. This CDR3 is 13 amino acids long. The DNA for the CDR3 is TGTGCCAGCAGTTTGACAGGGCTTGGGGCCCAGTACTTC. It translates to CASSLTGLGAQYF.

This clonotype was counted between two and nine times. The rearrangement uses TRBV10-2 and TRBJ2-3, with 10 bases identical to TRBD2. V gave up 3 bases and J gave up 3 bases; unmatched junction bases: 6. Germline V gene sequence: CDR1 WSHSY, CDR2 SAAADI. This CDR3 is built from 16 residues. The CDR3 spells CASSDSGGASTDTQYF. The CDR3 DNA sequence: TGCGCCAGCAGTGACAGCGGGGGGGCCTCAACAGATACGCAGTATTTT.